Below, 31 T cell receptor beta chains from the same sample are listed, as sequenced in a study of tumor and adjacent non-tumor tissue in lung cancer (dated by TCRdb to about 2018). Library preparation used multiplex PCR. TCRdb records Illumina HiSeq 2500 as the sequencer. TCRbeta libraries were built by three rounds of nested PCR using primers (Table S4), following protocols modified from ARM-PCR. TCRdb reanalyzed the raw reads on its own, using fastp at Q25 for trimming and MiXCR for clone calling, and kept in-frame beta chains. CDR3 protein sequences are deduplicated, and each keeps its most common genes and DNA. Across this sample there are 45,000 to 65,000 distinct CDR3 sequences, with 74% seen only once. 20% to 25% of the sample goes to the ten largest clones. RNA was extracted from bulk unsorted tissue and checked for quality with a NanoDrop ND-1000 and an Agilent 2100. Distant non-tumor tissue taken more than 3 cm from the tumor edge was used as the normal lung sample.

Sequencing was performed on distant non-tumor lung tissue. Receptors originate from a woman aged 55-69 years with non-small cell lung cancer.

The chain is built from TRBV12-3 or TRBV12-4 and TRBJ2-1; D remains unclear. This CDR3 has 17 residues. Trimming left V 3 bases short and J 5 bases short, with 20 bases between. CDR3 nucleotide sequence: TGTGCCAGCAGTTTGCGCAAGGCTCTTAGTCCAGACAATGAGCAGTTCTTC. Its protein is CASSLRKALSPDNEQFF.

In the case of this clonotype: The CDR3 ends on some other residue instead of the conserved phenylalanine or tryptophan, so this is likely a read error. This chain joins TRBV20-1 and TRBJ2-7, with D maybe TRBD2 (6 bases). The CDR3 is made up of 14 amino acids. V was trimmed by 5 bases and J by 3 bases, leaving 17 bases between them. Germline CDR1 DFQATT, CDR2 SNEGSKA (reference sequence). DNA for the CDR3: TGCAGTGCTCCTCGCGGGGTGCAAATCTACGAGCAGTACTCC. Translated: CSAPRGVQIYEQYS.

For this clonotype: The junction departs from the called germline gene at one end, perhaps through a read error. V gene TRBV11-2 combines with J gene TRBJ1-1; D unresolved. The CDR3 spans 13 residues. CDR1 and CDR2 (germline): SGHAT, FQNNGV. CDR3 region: CASSLYGYIDAFF. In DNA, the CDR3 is TGCGCCAGCAGCCTATACGGGTACATTGATGCTTTCTTT.

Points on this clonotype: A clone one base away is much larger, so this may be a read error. Here the CDR3 reads CASSLKTSLRTGELFF. DNA of the CDR3: TGCGCCAGCAGCCTCAAGACTAGCCTAAGAACCGGGGAGCTGTTTTTT. The chain is built from TRBV5-1 and TRBJ2-2, with TRBD2 matching 7 bases. Germline loops: CDR1 SGHRS, CDR2 YFSETQ. V shed 4 bases, J shed 5 bases, and the junction held 11 bases outside the gene matches. The CDR3 spans 16 residues.

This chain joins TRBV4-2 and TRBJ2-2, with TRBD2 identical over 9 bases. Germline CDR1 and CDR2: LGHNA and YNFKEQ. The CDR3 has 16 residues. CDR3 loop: CVCSQAAREGTGELFF. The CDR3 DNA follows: TGTGTCTGCAGCCAAGCGGCGCGGGAGGGCACCGGGGAGCTGTTTTTT.

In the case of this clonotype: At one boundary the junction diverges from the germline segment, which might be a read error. Written as DNA, the CDR3 is TGTGTCAGCAGTCACGGTCGGACAGACAACCAGCCCCAGTATTTT. This translates into CVSSHGRTDNQPQYF. This chain connects TRBV6-2 or TRBV6-3 to TRBJ1-5, with D perhaps matching TRBD1 (6 bases). The J call may be in error: the DNA end matches TRBJ2-3 better. The germline V gene has CDR1 MNHEY and CDR2 SVGEGT. The CDR3 is made up of 15 amino acids.

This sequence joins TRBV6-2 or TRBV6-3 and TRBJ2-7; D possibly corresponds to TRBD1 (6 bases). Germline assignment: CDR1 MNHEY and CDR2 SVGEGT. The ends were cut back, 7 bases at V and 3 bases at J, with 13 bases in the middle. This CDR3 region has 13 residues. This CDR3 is CASTRQEFYEQYF. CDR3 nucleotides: TGTGCCAGCACTAGACAGGAATTCTACGAGCAGTACTTC.

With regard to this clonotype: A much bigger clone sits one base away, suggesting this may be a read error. CDR3 DNA: TGTGCCACCAGCAGAGATACCCTGGGAGGAATTCAGTACTTC. Its protein product is CATSRDTLGGIQYF. The V call is TRBV15, the J call TRBJ2-4; tentative D call: TRBD2 (6 bases). With 0 bases removed from V and 10 bases from J, the gap between germline ends came to 13 bases. Germline assignment: CDR1 LNHNV and CDR2 YYDKDF (reference sequence). There are 14 residues in the CDR3.

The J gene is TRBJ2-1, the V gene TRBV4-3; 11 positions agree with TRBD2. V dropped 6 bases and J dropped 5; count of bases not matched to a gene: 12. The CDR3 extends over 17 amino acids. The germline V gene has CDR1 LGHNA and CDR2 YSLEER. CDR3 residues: CASSPTKLAGDHNEQFF. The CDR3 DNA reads TGCGCCAGCAGTCCGACAAAACTAGCGGGGGACCACAATGAGCAGTTCTTC.

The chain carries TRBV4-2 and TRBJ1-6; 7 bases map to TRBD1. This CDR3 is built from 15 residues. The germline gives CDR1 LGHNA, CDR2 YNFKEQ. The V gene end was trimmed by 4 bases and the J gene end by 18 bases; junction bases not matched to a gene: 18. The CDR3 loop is CASSPQGQLNSPPHF. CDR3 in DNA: TGTGCCAGCAGCCCCCAGGGACAGCTTAATTCACCTCCCCACTTT.

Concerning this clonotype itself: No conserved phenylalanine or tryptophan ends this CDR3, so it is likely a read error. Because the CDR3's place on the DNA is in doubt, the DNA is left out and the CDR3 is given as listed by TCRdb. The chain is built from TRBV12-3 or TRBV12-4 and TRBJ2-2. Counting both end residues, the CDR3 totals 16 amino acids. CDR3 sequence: CASNPSDAANTGELVI.

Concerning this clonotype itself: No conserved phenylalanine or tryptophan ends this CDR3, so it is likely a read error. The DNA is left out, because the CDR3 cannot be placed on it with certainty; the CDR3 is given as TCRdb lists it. The CDR3 reads CASSQEVEYTEASY. The V and J genes are TRBV4-3 and TRBJ1-1. Germline CDR1 LGHNA, CDR2 YSLEER. The CDR3 totals 14 residues, both ends included.

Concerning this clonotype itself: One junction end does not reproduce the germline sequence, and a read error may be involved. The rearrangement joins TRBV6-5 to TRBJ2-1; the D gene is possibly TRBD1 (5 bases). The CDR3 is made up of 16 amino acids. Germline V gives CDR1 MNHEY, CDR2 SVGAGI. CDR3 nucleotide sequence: TGTGCCAGCAGTCCGCCATGTGGGGCCCCCTACAATGAACAGTTCTTC. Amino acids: CASSPPCGAPYNEQFF.

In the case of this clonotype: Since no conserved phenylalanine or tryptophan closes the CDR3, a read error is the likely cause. The CDR3, as DNA: TGCAGCTTCCGGGACGGCAATCAGCTCCAGCATTCT. Protein sequence: CSFRDGNQLQHS. The rearrangement uses TRBV29-1 and TRBJ1-5; D is perhaps TRBD1 (5 bases). Germline V gene sequence: CDR1 SQVTM, CDR2 ANQGSEA. This CDR3 is built from 12 residues.

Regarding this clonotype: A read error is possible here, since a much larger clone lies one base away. CDR3 loop: CSGEEGRGETQYF. DNA for the CDR3: TGCAGTGGGGAGGAGGGCCGTGGAGAGACCCAGTACTTC. This sequence joins TRBV20-1 and TRBJ2-5, with D perhaps matching TRBD2 (6 bases). Germline CDR1 is DFQATT and CDR2 is SNEGSKA (reference sequence). CDR3 length: 13 residues. Trimming took off 7 bases at V and 4 bases at J, with 16 bases between the two ends.

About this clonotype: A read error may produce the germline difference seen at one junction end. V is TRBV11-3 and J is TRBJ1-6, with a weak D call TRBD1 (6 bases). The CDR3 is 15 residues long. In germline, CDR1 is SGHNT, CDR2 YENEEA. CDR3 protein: CANSLEDRYSSPLHF. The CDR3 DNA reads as TGTGCCAACAGTTTAGAGGACAGATATAGTTCACCCCTCCACTTT. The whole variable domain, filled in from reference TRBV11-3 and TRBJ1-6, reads EAGVVQSPRYKIIEKKQPVAFWCNPISGHNTLYWYLQNLGQGPELLIRYENEEAVDDSQLPKDRFSAERLKGVDSTLKIQPAELGDSAVYLCANSLEDRYSSPLHFGNGTRLTVT.

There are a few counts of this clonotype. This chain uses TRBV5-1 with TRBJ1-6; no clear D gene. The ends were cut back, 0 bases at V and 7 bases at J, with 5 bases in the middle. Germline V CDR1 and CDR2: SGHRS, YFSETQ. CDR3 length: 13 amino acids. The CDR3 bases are TGCGCCAGCAGCTTGGCCCTCAATTCACCCCTCCACTTT. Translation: CASSLALNSPLHF.

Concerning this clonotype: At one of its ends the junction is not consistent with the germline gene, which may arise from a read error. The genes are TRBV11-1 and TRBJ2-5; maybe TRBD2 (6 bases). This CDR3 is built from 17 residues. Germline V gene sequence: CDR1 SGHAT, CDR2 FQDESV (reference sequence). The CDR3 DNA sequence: TGTGACAGCAGCTTAGGCAACGGGAGAGGGCTCGGAGAGACCCAGTACTTC. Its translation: CDSSLGNGRGLGETQYF.

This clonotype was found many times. CDR3 DNA: TGCGCCAGCAGCTTCGGGGCAGGGAAGGAGACCCAGTACTTC. Protein sequence: CASSFGAGKETQYF. The V gene is TRBV5-1, the J gene TRBJ2-5, with D perhaps matching TRBD1 or TRBD2 (5 bases each). Per germline, CDR1 SGHRS and CDR2 YFSETQ. This CDR3 is built from 14 residues. The germline V and J ends were trimmed by 2 bases and 5 bases, with 13 bases remaining between them.

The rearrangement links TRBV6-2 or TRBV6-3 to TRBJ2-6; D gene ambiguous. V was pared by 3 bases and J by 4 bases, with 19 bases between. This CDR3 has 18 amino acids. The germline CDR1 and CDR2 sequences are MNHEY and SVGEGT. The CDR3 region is CASSYNLVDFSGANVLTF. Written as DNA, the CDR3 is TGTGCCAGCAGTTATAACCTCGTAGATTTCTCCGGGGCCAACGTCCTGACTTTC.

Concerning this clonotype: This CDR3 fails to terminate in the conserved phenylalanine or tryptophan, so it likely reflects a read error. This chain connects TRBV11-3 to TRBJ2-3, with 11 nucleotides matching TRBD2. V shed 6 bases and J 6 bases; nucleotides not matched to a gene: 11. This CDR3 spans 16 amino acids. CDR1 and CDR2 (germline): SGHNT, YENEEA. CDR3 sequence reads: CASRPGTSGNTDTQYL. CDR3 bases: TGTGCCAGCAGACCGGGGACTAGCGGAAACACTGATACGCAGTATTTG.

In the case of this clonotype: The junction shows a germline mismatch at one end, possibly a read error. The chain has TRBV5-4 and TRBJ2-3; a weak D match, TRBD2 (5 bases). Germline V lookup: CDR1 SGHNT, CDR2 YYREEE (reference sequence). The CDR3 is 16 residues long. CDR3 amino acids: CASSSAVVRNTNTQYF. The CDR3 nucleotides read TGTGCCAGCAGCTCAGCGGTGGTACGAAACACAAATACTCAGTATTTT.

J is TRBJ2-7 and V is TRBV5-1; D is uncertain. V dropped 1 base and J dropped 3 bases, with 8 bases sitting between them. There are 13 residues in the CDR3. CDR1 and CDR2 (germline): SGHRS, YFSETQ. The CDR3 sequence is CASSLSGYYEQYF. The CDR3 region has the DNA TGCGCCAGCAGCTTGAGTGGGTACTACGAGCAGTACTTC.

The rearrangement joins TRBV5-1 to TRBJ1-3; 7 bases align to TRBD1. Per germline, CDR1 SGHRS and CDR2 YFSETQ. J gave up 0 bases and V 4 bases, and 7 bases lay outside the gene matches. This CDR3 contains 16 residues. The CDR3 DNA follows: TGCGCCAGCAGCCTATGGGACAGAAGCTCTGGAAACACCATATATTTT. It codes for CASSLWDRSSGNTIYF.

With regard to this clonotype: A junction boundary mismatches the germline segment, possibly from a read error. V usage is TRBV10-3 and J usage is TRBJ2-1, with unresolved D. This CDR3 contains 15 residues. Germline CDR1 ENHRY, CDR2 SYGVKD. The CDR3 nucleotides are TGTGCCATCAGTAAGTCGGCCAACAGAGACAAAGAGCAGTTCTTC. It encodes CAISKSANRDKEQFF.

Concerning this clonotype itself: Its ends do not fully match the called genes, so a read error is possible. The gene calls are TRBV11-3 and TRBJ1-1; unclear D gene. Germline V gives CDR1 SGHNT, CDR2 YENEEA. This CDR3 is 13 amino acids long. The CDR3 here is CASRSNGNTEAFF. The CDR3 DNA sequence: TGTGCCAGCAGGTCGAACGGTAACACTGAGGCTTTCTTT.

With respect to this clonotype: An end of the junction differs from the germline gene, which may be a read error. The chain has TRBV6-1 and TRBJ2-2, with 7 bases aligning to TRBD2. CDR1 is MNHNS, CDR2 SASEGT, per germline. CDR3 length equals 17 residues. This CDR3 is CVSSDAGGSIITGELFF. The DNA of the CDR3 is TGTGTCAGCAGTGATGCCGGGGGGTCTATTATCACCGGGGAGCTGTTTTTT.

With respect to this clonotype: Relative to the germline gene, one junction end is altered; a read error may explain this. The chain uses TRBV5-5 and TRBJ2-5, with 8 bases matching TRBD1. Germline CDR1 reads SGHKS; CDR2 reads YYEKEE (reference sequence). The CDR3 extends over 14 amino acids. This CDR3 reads CASGSLTGAETQYF. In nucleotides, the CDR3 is TGTGCCAGCGGCTCTCTGACAGGGGCCGAGACCCAGTATTTC.

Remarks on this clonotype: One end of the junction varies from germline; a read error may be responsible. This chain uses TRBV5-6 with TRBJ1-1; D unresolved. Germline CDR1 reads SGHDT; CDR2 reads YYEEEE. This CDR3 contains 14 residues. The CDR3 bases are TGTGCCAGCAGCGGCGTACCGTTGAACACTGAAGCTCTCTTT. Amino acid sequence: CASSGVPLNTEALF.

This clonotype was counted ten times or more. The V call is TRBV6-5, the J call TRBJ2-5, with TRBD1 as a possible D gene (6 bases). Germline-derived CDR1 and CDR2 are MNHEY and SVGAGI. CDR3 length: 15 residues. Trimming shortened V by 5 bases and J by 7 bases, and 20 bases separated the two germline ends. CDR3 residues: CASSKVSGVLGTQYF. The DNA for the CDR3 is TGTGCCAGCAGTAAGGTGTCAGGGGTTTTGGGGACCCAGTACTTC.

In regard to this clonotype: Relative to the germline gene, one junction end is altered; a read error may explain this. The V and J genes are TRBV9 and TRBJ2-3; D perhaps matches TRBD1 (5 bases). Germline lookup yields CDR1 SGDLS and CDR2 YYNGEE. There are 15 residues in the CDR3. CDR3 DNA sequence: TGTGCCAGCAGCGTTCAGGGTTCCGCCAGAGATATGCAGTATTTT. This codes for CASSVQGSARDMQYF.